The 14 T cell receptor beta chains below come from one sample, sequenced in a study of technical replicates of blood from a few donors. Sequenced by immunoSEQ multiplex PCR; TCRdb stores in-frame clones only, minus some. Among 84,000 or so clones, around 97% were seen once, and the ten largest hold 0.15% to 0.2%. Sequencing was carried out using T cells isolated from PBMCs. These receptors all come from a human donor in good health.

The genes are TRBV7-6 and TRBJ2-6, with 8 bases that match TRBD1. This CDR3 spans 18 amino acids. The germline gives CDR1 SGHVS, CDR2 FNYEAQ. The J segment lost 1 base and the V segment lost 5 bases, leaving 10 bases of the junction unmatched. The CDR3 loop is CASSVESGGASGANVLTF. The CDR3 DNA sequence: TGTGCCAGCAGCGTAGAATCAGGGGGCGCTTCTGGGGCCAACGTCCTGACTTTC.

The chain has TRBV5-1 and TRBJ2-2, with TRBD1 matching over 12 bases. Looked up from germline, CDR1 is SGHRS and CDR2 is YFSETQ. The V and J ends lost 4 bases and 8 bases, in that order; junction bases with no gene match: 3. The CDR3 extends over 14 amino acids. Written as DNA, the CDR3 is TGCGCCAGCAGCGGGACAGGGGGCTCGGGGGAGCTGTTTTTT. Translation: CASSGTGGSGELFF.

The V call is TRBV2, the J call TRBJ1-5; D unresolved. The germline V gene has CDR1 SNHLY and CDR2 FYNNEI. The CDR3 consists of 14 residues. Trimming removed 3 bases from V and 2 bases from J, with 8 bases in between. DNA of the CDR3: TGTGCCAGCAGTGAGTACAGCCGCAATCAGCCCCAGCATTTT. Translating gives CASSEYSRNQPQHF.

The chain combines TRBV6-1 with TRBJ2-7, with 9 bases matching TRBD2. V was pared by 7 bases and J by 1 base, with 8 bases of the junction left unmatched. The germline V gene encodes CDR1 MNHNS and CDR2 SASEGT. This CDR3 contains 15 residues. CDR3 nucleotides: TGTGCCAGCATTAGCGGGAGCTTCCTTTCCTACGAGCAGTACTTC. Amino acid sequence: CASISGSFLSYEQYF.

The CDR3 sequence is CASARTGHYEQYF. DNA for the CDR3: TGTGCCAGCGCTCGGACAGGCCACTACGAGCAGTACTTC. The genes are TRBV27 and TRBJ2-7, with 7 bases matching TRBD1. After removal of 8 bases from V and 3 bases from J, the junction contained 7 bases not matched to a gene. Germline CDR1 reads MNHEY; CDR2 reads SMNVEV (reference sequence). This CDR3 spans 13 amino acids.

The CDR3 region is CASMSPGLAVYEQYF. As DNA, the CDR3 is TGTGCCAGCATGTCCCCGGGACTAGCCGTTTACGAGCAGTACTTC. The chain recombines TRBV6-1 with TRBJ2-7, with 9 bases that match TRBD2. CDR3 length: 15 amino acids. Germline values: CDR1 MNHNS, CDR2 SASEGT. V was clipped by 7 bases and J by 4 bases; unmatched bases: 11.

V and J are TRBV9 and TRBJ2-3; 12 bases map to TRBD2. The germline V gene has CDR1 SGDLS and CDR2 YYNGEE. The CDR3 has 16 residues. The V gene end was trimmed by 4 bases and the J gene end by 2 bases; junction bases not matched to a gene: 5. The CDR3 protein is CASSPRLAGVTDTQYF. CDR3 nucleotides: TGTGCCAGCAGCCCCAGACTAGCGGGGGTCACAGATACGCAGTATTTT.

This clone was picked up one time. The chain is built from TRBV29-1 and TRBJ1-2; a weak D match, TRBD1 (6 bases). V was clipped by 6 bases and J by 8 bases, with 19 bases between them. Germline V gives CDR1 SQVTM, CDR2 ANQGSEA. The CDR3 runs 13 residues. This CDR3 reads CSVWRGGGEGYTF. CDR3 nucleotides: TGCAGCGTGTGGCGGGGAGGGGGGGAAGGCTACACCTTC.

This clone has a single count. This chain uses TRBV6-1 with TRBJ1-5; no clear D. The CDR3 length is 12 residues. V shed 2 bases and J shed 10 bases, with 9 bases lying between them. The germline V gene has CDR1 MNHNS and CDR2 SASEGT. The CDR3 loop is CASSEIQRPQHF. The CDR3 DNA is TGTGCCAGCAGTGAAATACAACGTCCCCAGCATTTT.

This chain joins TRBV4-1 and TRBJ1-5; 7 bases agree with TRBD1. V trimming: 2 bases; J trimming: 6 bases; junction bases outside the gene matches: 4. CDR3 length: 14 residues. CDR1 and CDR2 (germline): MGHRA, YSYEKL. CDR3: CASSQRDSRQPQHF. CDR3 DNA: TGCGCCAGCAGCCAACGGGACAGCCGTCAGCCCCAGCATTTT.

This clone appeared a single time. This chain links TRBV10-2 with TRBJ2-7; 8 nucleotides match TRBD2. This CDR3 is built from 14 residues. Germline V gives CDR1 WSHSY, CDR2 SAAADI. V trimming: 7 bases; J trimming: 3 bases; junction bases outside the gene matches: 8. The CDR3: CASKTSGNYYEQYF. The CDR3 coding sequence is TGCGCCAGCAAAACTAGCGGTAATTACTACGAGCAGTACTTC.

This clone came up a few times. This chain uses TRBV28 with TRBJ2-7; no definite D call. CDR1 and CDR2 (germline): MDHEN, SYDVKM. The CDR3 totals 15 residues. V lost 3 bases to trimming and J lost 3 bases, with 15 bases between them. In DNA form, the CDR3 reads TGTGCCAGCAGTTTTGGTCCGAGCCCCGTCTACGAGCAGTACTTC. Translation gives CASSFGPSPVYEQYF.

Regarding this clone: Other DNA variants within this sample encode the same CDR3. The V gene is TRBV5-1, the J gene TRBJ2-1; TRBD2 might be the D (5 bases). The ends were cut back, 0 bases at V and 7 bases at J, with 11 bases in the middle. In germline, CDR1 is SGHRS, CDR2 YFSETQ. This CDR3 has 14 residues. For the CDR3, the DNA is TGCGCCAGCAGCTTGGGCCAAGGCGGGAATGAGCAGTTCTTC. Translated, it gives CASSLGQGGNEQFF.

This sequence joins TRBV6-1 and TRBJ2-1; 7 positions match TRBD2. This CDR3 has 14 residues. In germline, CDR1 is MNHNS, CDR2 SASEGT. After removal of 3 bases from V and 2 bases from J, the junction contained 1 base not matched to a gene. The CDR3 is CASSDGRTYNEQFF. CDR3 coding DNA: TGTGCCAGCAGTGACGGGAGGACCTACAATGAGCAGTTCTTC.